Sequencing of this TCR beta chain was carried out in a study of tumor and adjacent non-tumor tissue in lung cancer (dated by TCRdb to the late 2010s). As for the study more broadly: Patients with adenocarcinoma (approximately 11), squamous cell carcinoma (2) and small cell lung cancer (1) were included in the cohort. Ages among the approximately 15 patients ranged from about 31 to 76 years, there were around 10 men and 5 women, and disease was at TNM stage I to III. A total of approximately 130,000,000 productive TCRbeta reads were generated by sequencing, corresponding to an average of around 3.8 million reads per sample. The study compared bulk TCRbeta repertoires from lung tumor tissue and matched distant non-tumor lung tissue of about 16 lung cancer patients. For each patient, one tumor sample and one normal lung sample were taken, giving about 31 paired specimens that underwent TCRbeta CDR3 sequencing.

Turning to this clonotype: This clone's antigen is unknown. Sequence at one end of the junction differs from germline and may be a read error.

RNA was extracted from bulk unsorted tissue and checked for quality with a NanoDrop ND-1000 and an Agilent 2100. Donors were newly diagnosed lung cancer patients admitted for thoracic surgery in China between August and November 2014, without prior chemotherapy. Patients who had received previous radiotherapy or chemotherapy, or who had another concurrent cancer, were excluded from the study. Pieces of surgical tissue measuring roughly 1-2 cm3 were kept in RNAlater solution and stored at -80 degrees C until use. The method behind the library was multiplex PCR. TCRdb records Illumina HiSeq 2500 as the sequencer. TCRbeta libraries were constructed through three rounds of nested PCR with primers (Table S4) according to protocols adapted from ARM-PCR. Before sequencing, PCR products in the 200-500 bp range were cut out of the gel and cleaned up using the QIAquick gel extraction kit. As for the original processing: Reads were cleaned using Trimmomatic, were merged into complete CDR3 sequences using FLASH, and were assigned to V(D)J germline segments using MiTCR. VDJtools was used to compute clonal diversity as the inverse Simpson's index. In-frame sequences without a premature stop codon were defined as productive reads. The public sequencing data were trimmed at Q25 with fastp and processed into clonotypes with MiXCR by TCRdb, which kept only in-frame beta chains. Records with the same CDR3 protein are collapsed into one entry carrying the most frequent genes and DNA. These V and J calls rely on TCRdb rather than the paper's analysis. The sample data list about 110,000 distinct CDR3 sequences, and roughly 74% of these were observed just once. The ten largest make up about 40% of the sample.

According to the germline V gene (reference sequence), CDR1 reads SEHNR and CDR2 reads FQNEAQ. From the cysteine up to the phenylalanine, the CDR3 has a length of 17 residues. Left in the record is the CDR3 DNA by itself, 51 bases read in frame from the first base. Overall results and qualifications from the work: Peripheral blood was not sequenced, so blood TCRbeta repertoires were not examined in the lung cancer patients of the study. Significantly higher TCR diversity was found in younger patients, and higher tumor TCR diversity was associated with shorter overall and disease-free survival. Only approximately 14 patients were included in the cohort, and the need for larger samples and more detailed clinical data was noted by the authors. A significantly larger cumulative share of the repertoire was made up by the top 100 clones in normal lung than in tumor tissue. The methods do not name the sequencing platform or mention unique molecular identifiers. Tumor tissue showed significantly greater TCR diversity (inverse Simpson) than normal lung tissue (approximately 400 vs 170, P = 0.0075, Mann-Whitney U test).

The V and J genes are TRBV7-9 and TRBJ2-7; TRBD1 aligns with 7 central bases. The clonotype comes from a woman aged 60-75 years with non-small cell lung cancer. The sample consisted of lung tumor tissue. The DNA sequence reads TGTGCCAGCAGCTTAGTTCTGGACTCCGACAGGGAATACGTGCAGTACTTC. It encodes CASSLVLDSDREYVQYF.